Below are 14 T cell receptor beta chains sequenced from a single sample in a study of CD8 T cells in ankylosing spondylitis. From the 5' RACE reads, TCRdb called clonotypes with MiXCR, one entry per CDR3 protein. This sample carries about 360,000 distinct CDR3 sequences, 20% to 25% of them seen once, and the ten largest clones take about an eighth. The sequenced sample was blood, either unsorted or a sorted T cell fraction (not recorded which). The receptor source for this set is a male donor with ankylosing spondylitis or in good health (not recorded which).

This clonotype was seen a handful of times. The chain links TRBV29-1 to TRBJ2-1, with 7 nucleotides matching TRBD2. J gave up 6 bases and V 5 bases, and 10 bases lay outside the gene matches. The germline V gene encodes CDR1 SQVTM and CDR2 ANQGSEA. This CDR3 spans 14 amino acids. CDR3 sequence: CSVFPGTNSNEQFF. CDR3 nucleotides: TGCAGCGTTTTCCCCGGGACTAACTCCAATGAGCAGTTCTTC.

This clonotype occurred many times. The J gene is TRBJ2-1, the V gene TRBV12-3 or TRBV12-4; 11 bases align to TRBD2. This CDR3 spans 16 amino acids. The junction had 8 bases not matched to a gene; V was cut back by 1 base and J by 9 bases. In DNA form, the CDR3 reads TGTGCCAGCAGTTTAGTAGGTCCCACTAGCGGGGGTGAGCAGTTCTTC. This encodes CASSLVGPTSGGEQFF.

This clonotype was seen just once. V and J are TRBV2 and TRBJ2-1; TRBD2 aligns across 8 bases. Per germline, CDR1 SNHLY and CDR2 FYNNEI. The CDR3 is made up of 16 amino acids. The ends lost 3 bases at V and 6 bases at J; junction bases unmatched: 10. The CDR3 DNA follows: TGTGCCAGCAGTGATCCTAACGGGGGGGCGAGCAATGAGCAGTTCTTC. Translation gives CASSDPNGGASNEQFF.

This clonotype was picked up a small number of times. This rearrangement joins TRBV28 to TRBJ1-3, with D tentatively TRBD1 (6 bases). The V and J ends lost 5 bases and 4 bases respectively, with 12 bases between them. The V gene's germline CDR1 is MDHEN and CDR2 SYDVKM. This CDR3 has 14 amino acids. CDR3 nucleotide sequence: TGTGCCAGCAGTCAACAGGGAACAGGAAACACCATATATTTT. The encoded protein is CASSQQGTGNTIYF.

The gene calls are TRBV11-1 and TRBJ1-2; TRBD1 matches 8 bases. Trimming cost V 5 bases and J 4 bases; bases outside gene matches: 12. The CDR3 sequence is 16 residues long. Germline values: CDR1 SGHAT, CDR2 FQDESV (reference sequence). The CDR3 coding sequence is TGTGCCAGCAGCAATTCCCCGGGACAGGAGGGCTATGGCTACACCTTC. This translates into CASSNSPGQEGYGYTF.

This clonotype came up a few times. This CDR3 reads CASSYAWETQYF. In DNA, the CDR3 is TGTGCCAGCAGTTACGCGTGGGAGACCCAGTACTTC. The chain employs TRBV6-6 and TRBJ2-5; D remains ambiguous. Germline-derived CDR1 and CDR2 are MNHNY and SVGAGI (reference sequence). The germline V and J ends were trimmed by 2 bases and 5 bases, with 6 bases remaining between them. The CDR3 sequence is 12 residues long.

This clonotype was picked up a small number of times. The V and J genes are TRBV12-3 or TRBV12-4 and TRBJ2-7; D uncertain. The ends were cut back, 5 bases at V and 1 base at J, with 6 bases in the middle. The CDR3 is 12 amino acids. Here the CDR3 DNA reads TGTGCCAGCAGTCCAGCATCCTACGAGCAGTACTTC. Its translation is CASSPASYEQYF.

This clonotype came up a few times. The chain carries TRBV7-2 and TRBJ2-1; tentatively, D is TRBD2 (7 bases). Germline CDR1 reads SGHTA; CDR2 reads FQGNSA. Trimming shortened V by 3 bases and J by 5 bases, and 14 bases separated the two germline ends. The CDR3 consists of 15 residues. The CDR3 loop reads CASSLLRGPNNEQFF. In DNA form, the CDR3 reads TGTGCCAGCAGCTTGTTGCGGGGGCCCAACAATGAGCAGTTCTTC.

This clonotype was observed once. V gene TRBV30 combines with J gene TRBJ2-3; TRBD2 matches 11 bases. The CDR3 loop spans 16 amino acids. J was trimmed by 2 bases and V by 3 bases; bases with no gene match: 7. CDR1 is GTSNPN and CDR2 is SVGIG in the germline V gene (reference sequence). The CDR3 DNA is TGTGCCTGGAGGACTGGGACTAGCGGACCCACAGATACGCAGTATTTT. Translation gives CAWRTGTSGPTDTQYF.

This sequence joins TRBV19 and TRBJ2-2; D is undetermined. V was trimmed by 5 bases and J by 0 bases, leaving 10 bases between them. Germline V gene lookup returns CDR1 LNHDA and CDR2 SQIVND (reference sequence). The CDR3 extends over 15 amino acids. Here the CDR3 reads CASSPTQTNTGELFF. The CDR3 nucleotides are TGTGCCAGTAGTCCCACCCAAACGAACACCGGGGAGCTGTTTTTT.

The chain combines TRBV7-9 with TRBJ2-2; the D is unclear. Germline CDR1 reads SEHNR; CDR2 reads FQNEAQ (reference sequence). The CDR3 extends over 13 amino acids. Trimming pared 5 bases from V and 5 bases from J, leaving 9 bases between. For the CDR3, the DNA is TGTGCCAGCAGCCCCGAGGCTACCGGGGAGCTGTTTTTT. Its protein is CASSPEATGELFF.

The chain uses TRBV9 and TRBJ2-6; 8 positions agree with TRBD2. J lost 2 bases, V lost 3 bases, and 13 bases had no gene match. This CDR3 has 19 residues. Germline V gene lookup returns CDR1 SGDLS and CDR2 YYNGEE. CDR3 protein: CASSARSGVAGPGANVLTF. The CDR3 DNA reads TGTGCCAGCAGCGCCCGTAGTGGGGTAGCGGGGCCTGGGGCCAACGTCCTGACTTTC.

This clonotype was observed a few times. J is TRBJ2-7 and V is TRBV7-9; perhaps TRBD1 as D (5 bases). The CDR3 has 16 amino acids. Trimming shortened V by 4 bases and J by 2 bases, and 18 bases separated the two germline ends. The germline V gene has CDR1 SEHNR and CDR2 FQNEAQ (reference sequence). The CDR3 loop reads CASSYSPGDSPYEQYF. The CDR3, as DNA: TGTGCCAGCAGCTACTCCCCCGGAGACAGTCCCTACGAGCAGTACTTC.

Only a few counts were recorded for this clonotype. The V call is TRBV12-3 or TRBV12-4, the J call TRBJ2-1, with a tentative D call TRBD1 (6 bases). The V end was cut by 2 bases, the J end by 0 bases, with 17 bases between. The length of the CDR3 is 18 residues. The CDR3, as DNA: TGTGCCAGCAGTTTACCGTTCGGGCAGGGGAGCTCCTACAATGAGCAGTTCTTC. Its protein is CASSLPFGQGSSYNEQFF.